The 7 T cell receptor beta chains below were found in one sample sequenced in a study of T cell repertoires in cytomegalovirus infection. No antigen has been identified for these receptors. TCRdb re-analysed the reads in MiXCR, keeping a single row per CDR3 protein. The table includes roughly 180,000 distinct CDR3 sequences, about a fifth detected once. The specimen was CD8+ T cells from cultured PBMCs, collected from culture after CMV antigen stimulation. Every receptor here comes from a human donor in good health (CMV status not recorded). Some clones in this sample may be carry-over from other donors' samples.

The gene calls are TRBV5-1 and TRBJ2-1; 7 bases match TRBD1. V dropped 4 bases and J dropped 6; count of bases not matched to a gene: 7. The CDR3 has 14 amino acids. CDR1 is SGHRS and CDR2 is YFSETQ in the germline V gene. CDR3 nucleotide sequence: TGCGCCAGCAGCAAGATCCGGGACAGCAATGAGCAGTTCTTC. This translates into CASSKIRDSNEQFF.

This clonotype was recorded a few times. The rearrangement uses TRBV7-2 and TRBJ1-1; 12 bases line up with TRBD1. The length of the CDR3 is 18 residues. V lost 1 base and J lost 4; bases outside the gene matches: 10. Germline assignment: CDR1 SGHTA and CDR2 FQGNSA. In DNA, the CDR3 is TGTGCCAGCAGCTTAGGCCGGGACAGGGGGCTTGTGGTCACTGAAGCTTTCTTT. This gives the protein CASSLGRDRGLVVTEAFF.

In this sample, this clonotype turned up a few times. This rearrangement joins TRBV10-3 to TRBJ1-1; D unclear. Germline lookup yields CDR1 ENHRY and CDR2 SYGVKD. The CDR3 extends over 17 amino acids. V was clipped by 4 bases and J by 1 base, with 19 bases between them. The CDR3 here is CAISVSAQQIQNTEAFF. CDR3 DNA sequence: TGTGCCATCAGTGTGTCGGCACAGCAGATTCAGAACACTGAAGCTTTCTTT.

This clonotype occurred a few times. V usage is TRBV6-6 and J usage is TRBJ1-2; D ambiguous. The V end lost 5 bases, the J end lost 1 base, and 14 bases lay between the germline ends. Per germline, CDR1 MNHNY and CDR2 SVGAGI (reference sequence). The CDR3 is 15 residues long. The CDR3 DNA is TGTGCCAGCAGTCTCTCCCTCGGGAGTAACTATGGCTACACCTTC. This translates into CASSLSLGSNYGYTF.

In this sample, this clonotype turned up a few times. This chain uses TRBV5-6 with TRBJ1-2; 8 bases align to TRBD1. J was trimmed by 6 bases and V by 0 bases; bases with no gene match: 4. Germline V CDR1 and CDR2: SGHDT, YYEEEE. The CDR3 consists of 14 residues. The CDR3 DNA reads TGTGCCAGCAGCTTGGGGCAGGGGGCGAATGGCTACACCTTC. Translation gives CASSLGQGANGYTF.

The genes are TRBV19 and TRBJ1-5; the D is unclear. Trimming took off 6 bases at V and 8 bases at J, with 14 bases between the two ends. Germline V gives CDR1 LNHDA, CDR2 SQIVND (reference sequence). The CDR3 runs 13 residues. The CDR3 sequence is CASRFGPNKPQHF. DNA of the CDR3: TGTGCCAGTAGATTCGGGCCGAATAAGCCCCAGCATTTT.

The CDR3 loop reads CAISELWGVSSRSYNEQFF. CDR3 coding DNA: TGTGCCATCAGTGAGTTATGGGGGGTTTCCTCTCGCTCCTACAATGAGCAGTTCTTC. The chain is built from TRBV10-3 and TRBJ2-1, with D perhaps TRBD2 (6 bases). Per germline, CDR1 ENHRY and CDR2 SYGVKD. This CDR3 has 19 amino acids. V was pared by 1 base and J by 0 bases, with 19 bases between.